This TCR beta chain was profiled in a study of human T cells and chemical hapten exposure. Background on the study: While the approximately 24-week study was under way, patients received diphenylcyclopropenone on the scalp every week. General study results and limits: Patch test score rose with PT1 expanded TCR count, significant at thresholds 8, 16 and 32, not 4. Relative to controls, expanded TCRs formed significantly more large CDR3 similarity clusters.

TCRdb re-called the RACE reads with MiXCR, one entry per CDR3 protein. This sample has some 57,000 distinct CDR3 sequences, with about 9.6% found just once. This clonotype showed up many times. The target antigen is unknown. The time point was: pre-sensitization, week 0. The treatment denotes: therapeutic diphenylcyclopropenone sensitization with weekly scalp DPC. The authors extracted total RNA from unfractionated whole blood. Blood was collected ahead of every patch test applied. This material consisted of whole blood, taken in connection with sensitization to the hapten diphenylcyclopropenone (DPC). This TCR derives from a woman in her twenties or thirties with alopecia areata. Some clones in this sample may be carry-over from other donors' samples.

The CDR3 bases are TGCCCCGCATCTGGGACCCCAAATGAAAAACTGTTTTTT. Residues: CPASGTPNEKLFF. V is TRBV20-1 and J is TRBJ1-4, with D perhaps TRBD1 (5 bases). The CDR3 is 13 residues long. Germline V gene data show CDR1 as DFQATT and CDR2 as SNEGSKA (reference sequence).